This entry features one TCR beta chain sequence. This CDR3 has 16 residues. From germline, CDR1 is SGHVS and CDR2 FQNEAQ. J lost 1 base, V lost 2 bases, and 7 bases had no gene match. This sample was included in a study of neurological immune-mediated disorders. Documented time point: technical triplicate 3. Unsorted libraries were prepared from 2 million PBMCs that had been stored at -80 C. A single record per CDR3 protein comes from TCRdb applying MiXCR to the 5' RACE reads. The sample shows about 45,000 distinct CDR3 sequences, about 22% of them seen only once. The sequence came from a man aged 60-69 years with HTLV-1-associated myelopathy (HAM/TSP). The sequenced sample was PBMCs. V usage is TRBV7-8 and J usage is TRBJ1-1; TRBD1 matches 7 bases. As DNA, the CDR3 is TGTGCCAGCAGCTTAATACAGGGGTTGGAGAACACTGAAGCTTTCTTT. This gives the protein CASSLIQGLENTEAFF.